This T cell receptor beta chain was sequenced during a study of graft-versus-host responses after intestinal transplantation. For the study at large: Every recipient had anti-thymocyte globulin induction and around three years of tacrolimus plus steroids. Whole-study results and caveats: Circulating GvH clone levels at their peak were associated with HvG declines (early post-transplant). Some GvH clones were seen earlier in gut or blood, suggesting intestinal origin.

Unmatched junction bases numbered 13, after V lost 0 bases and J lost 3 bases. CDR3 length: 18 residues. CDR1 and CDR2 from the germline V gene are SGHTS and YDEGEE. A note on this clone: Its cognate antigen is unknown.

Method: immunoSEQ multiplex PCR; TCRdb's copy keeps in-frame clones and lacks some. Here the sample spans more than 90,000 clones, 85% to 95% being singletons. This sequence originates from a human donor who received an intestinal transplant. Material: unstimulated CD8+ T cells sorted from spleen or lymph node cells, obtained before intestinal transplant. V gene TRBV5-8 combines with J gene TRBJ2-7; 9 bases fit TRBD1. CDR3 amino acids: CASSLVFVGTGNFYEQYF. In nucleotides, the CDR3 is TGTGCCAGCAGCTTGGTTTTTGTTGGGACAGGGAATTTCTACGAGCAGTACTTC.